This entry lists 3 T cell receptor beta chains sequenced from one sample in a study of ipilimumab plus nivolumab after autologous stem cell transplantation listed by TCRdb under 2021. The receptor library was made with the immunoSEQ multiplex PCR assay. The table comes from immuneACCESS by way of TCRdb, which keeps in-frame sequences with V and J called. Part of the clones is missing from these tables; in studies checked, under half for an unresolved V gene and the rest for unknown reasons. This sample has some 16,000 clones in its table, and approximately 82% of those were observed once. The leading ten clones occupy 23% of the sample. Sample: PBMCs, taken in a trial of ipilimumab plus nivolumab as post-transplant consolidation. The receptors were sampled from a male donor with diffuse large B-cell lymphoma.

CDR3 protein: CASSLGRTEAFF. The CDR3 DNA is TGTGCCAGCAGCTTAGGGAGAACTGAAGCTTTCTTT. The chain employs TRBV13 and TRBJ1-1; D remains unclear. The length of the CDR3 is 12 residues. Trimming left V 0 bases short and J 5 bases short, with 4 bases between. Germline-derived CDR1 and CDR2 are PRHDT and FYEKMQ (reference sequence). The entire variable domain, with the rest obtained from reference TRBV13 and TRBJ1-1, is as follows: AAGVIQSPRHLIKEKRETATLKCYPIPRHDTVYWYQQGPGQDPQFLISFYEKMQSDKGSIPDRFSAQQFSDYHSELNMSSLELGDSALYFCASSLGRTEAFFGQGTRLTVV.

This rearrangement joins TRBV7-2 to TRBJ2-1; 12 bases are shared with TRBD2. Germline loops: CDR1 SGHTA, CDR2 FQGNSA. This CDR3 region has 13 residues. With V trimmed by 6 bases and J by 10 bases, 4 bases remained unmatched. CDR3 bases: TGTGCCAGCAGGAACCTAGCGGGGGGGGAGCAGTTCTTC. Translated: CASRNLAGGEQFF.

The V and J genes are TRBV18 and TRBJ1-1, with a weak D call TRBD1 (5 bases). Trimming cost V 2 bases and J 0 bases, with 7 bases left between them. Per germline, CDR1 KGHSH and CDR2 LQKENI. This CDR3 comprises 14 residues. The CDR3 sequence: CASSPGRVNTEAFF. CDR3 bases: TGTGCCAGCTCACCAGGCAGGGTGAACACTGAAGCTTTCTTT.